A selection of T cell receptor beta chains follows, all from one sample in a study of shared clonotypes between healthy human individuals. The protocol was immunoSEQ multiplex PCR, while the TCRdb copy is restricted to in-frame clones and leaves out a portion. The data contain about 2,200,000 clones, roughly 91% of them singletons. Sample: naive CD8+ T cells from PBMCs. Every receptor here comes from a man aged 18 to 30 in good health. Some clones in this sample may be carry-over from other donors' samples. The CDR3 runs from the conserved cysteine through the conserved F or W. The D gene is left open where the match is weak. Size values are once, few and many counts, or a class for expanded clones, and some rows have none.

TRBV23-1	TRBD1	TRBJ2-5	NA	CASSQRDRGRETQYF	TGCGCCAGCAGTCAAAGGGACAGGGGACGGGAGACCCAGTACTTC
TRBV7-8	TRBD2	TRBJ2-1	NA	CASSLSRQRELHNEQFF	TGTGCCAGCAGCTTAAGTAGGCAGCGGGAGCTCCACAATGAGCAGTTCTTC
TRBV28	TRBD1	TRBJ2-5	NA	CASSLLGTGGAPQYF	TGTGCCAGCAGTTTATTGGGGACAGGGGGCGCACCCCAGTACTTC
TRBV27	NA	TRBJ2-5	NA	CASSFSWGRQETQYF	TGTGCCAGCAGTTTTTCATGGGGGCGGCAAGAGACCCAGTACTTC
TRBV11-1	TRBD1	TRBJ2-7	NA	CASSPWDRAYEQYF	TGTGCCAGCAGCCCCTGGGACAGAGCCTACGAGCAGTACTTC
TRBV11-3	TRBD2	TRBJ2-1	NA	CASSLRGASGHGEQFF	TGTGCCAGCAGCTTAAGGGGGGCTAGCGGGCATGGTGAGCAGTTCTTC
TRBV9	NA	TRBJ2-5	NA	CASSPNRVGETQYF	TGTGCCAGCAGCCCCAACAGGGTGGGAGAGACCCAGTACTTC
TRBV7-9	TRBD1	TRBJ2-1	NA	CASSPRIGTGTANEQFF	TGTGCCAGCAGCCCCAGAATCGGGACAGGGACAGCCAATGAGCAGTTCTTC
TRBV27	TRBD1	TRBJ2-1	NA	CASSSQGAYNEQFF	TGTGCCAGCAGTTCGCAGGGGGCCTACAATGAGCAGTTCTTC
TRBV2	NA	TRBJ2-2	NA	CASDGDTSNTGELFF	TGTGCCAGCGATGGAGACACATCCAACACCGGGGAGCTGTTTTTT
TRBV9	NA	TRBJ2-2	NA	CASNVGASNTGELFF	TGTGCCAGCAACGTAGGGGCTAGTAACACCGGGGAGCTGTTTTTT
TRBV5-6	NA	TRBJ2-2	NA	CASSLAKGGNTGELFF	TGTGCCAGCAGCTTGGCCAAGGGAGGAAACACCGGGGAGCTGTTTTTT
TRBV7-7	NA	TRBJ2-5	NA	CASSFGVLETQYF	TGTGCCAGCAGCTTCGGGGTTCTAGAGACCCAGTACTTC
TRBV7-9	TRBD1	TRBJ1-2	few	CASSLGGETGSYGYTF	TGTGCCAGCAGCTTAGGTGGGGAGACAGGGAGCTATGGCTACACCTTC
TRBV5-1	NA	TRBJ2-1	NA	CASSFRGGDYNEQFF	TGCGCCAGCAGCTTTAGAGGGGGGGACTACAATGAGCAGTTCTTC
TRBV9	NA	TRBJ2-3	once	CASDKGSPPDTQYF	TGTGCCAGCGACAAGGGGTCCCCTCCAGATACGCAGTATTTT
TRBV2	NA	TRBJ2-3	NA	CASSEFIGGVGTDTQYF	TGTGCCAGCAGTGAATTTATAGGAGGAGTCGGGACAGATACGCAGTATTTT
TRBV30	NA	TRBJ1-4	few	CAWSVPSEKLFF	TGTGCCTGGAGTGTCCCTTCTGAAAAACTGTTTTTT
TRBV7-9	TRBD2	TRBJ2-3	NA	CASSTKSQRELDTQYF	TGTGCCAGCAGCACGAAAAGCCAGCGGGAGTTAGATACGCAGTATTTT
TRBV19	TRBD2	TRBJ2-7	NA	CASSIEGGSGSFYEQYF	TGTGCCAGTAGTATAGAAGGCGGTAGCGGGAGCTTCTACGAGCAGTACTTC
TRBV27	NA	TRBJ1-1	NA	CASSSAPGRTEAFF	TGTGCCAGCAGTTCAGCCCCAGGGCGCACTGAAGCTTTCTTT
TRBV7-2	TRBD1	TRBJ1-2	NA	CASNFLGQEINYGYTF	TGTGCCAGCAACTTTCTCGGACAGGAGATTAACTATGGCTACACCTTC
TRBV10-2	NA	TRBJ1-1	NA	CASSGQGAYATEAFF	TGCGCCAGCAGCGGACAAGGGGCGTATGCCACTGAAGCTTTCTTT
TRBV7-6	TRBD2	TRBJ2-1	NA	CASSVAGDHEQFF	TGTGCCAGCAGCGTCGCGGGAGACCATGAGCAGTTCTTC
TRBV29-1	NA	TRBJ2-7	NA	CSAGGTLFSYEQYF	TGCAGCGCAGGGGGGACTCTCTTCTCCTACGAGCAGTACTTC